These T cell receptor beta chains were read from a single sample in a study of Ad26.COV2.S vaccination and SARS-CoV-2 variants. Sequenced by immunoSEQ multiplex PCR; TCRdb stores in-frame clones only, minus some. Found here are roughly 150,000 clones, 80% to 90% of them singletons; the top ten hold 4.5% to 6%. Sample: peripheral blood, taken after recovery from COVID-19. These TCRs come from a human donor who had recovered from COVID-19. CDR3s include the opening cysteine and the closing phenylalanine or tryptophan. The D gene is left open where the match is weak. Expanded clones get a size class; other rows say once, few or many, or leave the size out.

J gene: TRBJ2-1
clone size: .
D gene: .
V gene: TRBV9
CDR3 protein: CASSVGWVNEQFF
CDR3 DNA: TGTGCCAGCAGCGTAGGGTGGGTGAATGAGCAGTTCTTC

J gene: TRBJ1-1
clone size: .
D gene: TRBD1
V gene: TRBV7-2
CDR3 protein: CASSTRQGAAFF
CDR3 DNA: TGTGCCAGCAGCACCCGACAGGGGGCGGCTTTCTTT

J gene: TRBJ2-3
clone size: .
D gene: .
V gene: TRBV30
CDR3 protein: CAWSGAVSTDTQYF
CDR3 DNA: TGTGCCTGGAGTGGCGCGGTAAGCACAGATACGCAGTATTTT

J gene: TRBJ2-3
clone size: .
D gene: TRBD2
V gene: TRBV11-2
CDR3 protein: CASSPKAGEFTDTQYF
CDR3 DNA: TGTGCCAGCAGCCCCAAAGCGGGGGAGTTCACAGATACGCAGTATTTT

J gene: TRBJ2-5
clone size: .
D gene: TRBD1
V gene: TRBV28
CDR3 protein: CASSFIRGRWGTGGGETQYF
CDR3 DNA: TGTGCCAGCAGTTTTATAAGAGGTCGCTGGGGGACAGGGGGAGGTGAGACCCAGTACTTC

J gene: TRBJ1-1
clone size: .
D gene: TRBD1
V gene: TRBV27
CDR3 protein: CASSRNRGNTEAFF
CDR3 DNA: TGTGCCAGCAGCCGGAACAGGGGGAACACTGAAGCTTTCTTT

J gene: TRBJ2-2
clone size: .
D gene: .
V gene: TRBV18
CDR3 protein: CASSPRALANTGELFF
CDR3 DNA: TGTGCCAGCTCACCACGGGCACTAGCGAACACCGGGGAGCTGTTTTTT

J gene: TRBJ2-2
clone size: .
D gene: .
V gene: TRBV19
CDR3 protein: CASSIGGTGELFF
CDR3 DNA: TGTGCCAGTAGTATAGGAGGGACCGGGGAGCTGTTTTTT

J gene: TRBJ2-1
clone size: .
D gene: .
V gene: TRBV30
CDR3 protein: CAWNLLGDIEQFF
CDR3 DNA: TGTGCCTGGAACCTACTAGGAGATATTGAGCAGTTCTTC

J gene: TRBJ1-5
clone size: once
D gene: .
V gene: TRBV19
CDR3 protein: CASGTGNQPQHF
CDR3 DNA: TGTGCCAGTGGAACAGGCAATCAGCCCCAGCATTTT

J gene: TRBJ1-4
clone size: .
D gene: TRBD1
V gene: TRBV10-3
CDR3 protein: CAISESGQVSFF
CDR3 DNA: TGTGCCATCAGTGAGTCAGGACAGGTTTCGTTTTTT

J gene: TRBJ2-2
clone size: .
D gene: TRBD1
V gene: TRBV9
CDR3 protein: CASSAFWDRPGGELFF
CDR3 DNA: TGTGCCAGCAGCGCCTTTTGGGACAGGCCGGGCGGGGAGCTGTTTTTT

J gene: TRBJ2-7
clone size: .
D gene: TRBD1
V gene: TRBV23-1
CDR3 protein: CASRDRGVGEQYF
CDR3 DNA: TGCGCCAGCCGGGACAGGGGGGTCGGCGAGCAGTACTTC

J gene: TRBJ2-4
clone size: .
D gene: .
V gene: TRBV19
CDR3 protein: CASSMGGGGAKNIQYF
CDR3 DNA: TGTGCCAGTAGTATGGGTGGGGGAGGAGCCAAAAACATTCAGTACTTC

J gene: TRBJ2-2
clone size: .
D gene: .
V gene: TRBV4-3
CDR3 protein: CASSQDLGQNTGELFF
CDR3 DNA: TGCGCCAGCAGCCAAGATCTGGGGCAGAATACCGGGGAGCTGTTTTTT

J gene: TRBJ1-1
clone size: .
D gene: .
V gene: TRBV14
CDR3 protein: CASSQDISTEAFF
CDR3 DNA: TGTGCCAGCAGCCAAGACATATCCACTGAAGCTTTCTTT

J gene: TRBJ1-2
clone size: .
D gene: .
V gene: TRBV6-6
CDR3 protein: CASTQGQGRDGYTF
CDR3 DNA: TGTGCCAGCACCCAAGGGCAGGGGAGAGATGGCTACACCTTC

J gene: TRBJ2-7
clone size: .
D gene: .
V gene: TRBV20-1
CDR3 protein: CSAIAAYEQYF
CDR3 DNA: TGCAGTGCCATCGCGGCCTACGAGCAGTACTTC

J gene: TRBJ1-5
clone size: .
D gene: TRBD1
V gene: TRBV5-3
CDR3 protein: CARSTPGQTKGNQPQHF
CDR3 DNA: TGTGCCAGAAGCACTCCGGGACAGACAAAGGGCAATCAGCCCCAGCATTTT

J gene: TRBJ2-7
clone size: .
D gene: .
V gene: TRBV13
CDR3 protein: CASSLGVSEQYF
CDR3 DNA: TGTGCCAGCAGCTTAGGCGTGAGCGAGCAGTACTTC

J gene: TRBJ2-7
clone size: .
D gene: TRBD2
V gene: TRBV19
CDR3 protein: CASTNGGGYEQYF
CDR3 DNA: TGTGCCAGTACCAACGGCGGGGGATACGAGCAGTACTTC

J gene: TRBJ1-1
clone size: .
D gene: .
V gene: TRBV5-6
CDR3 protein: CASSLGYTEAFF
CDR3 DNA: TGTGCCAGCAGCTTGGGTTACACTGAAGCTTTCTTT

J gene: TRBJ1-3
clone size: .
D gene: .
V gene: TRBV7-9
CDR3 protein: CASSQGLPSGNTIYF
CDR3 DNA: TGTGCCAGCAGCCAGGGACTGCCCTCTGGAAACACCATATATTTT

J gene: TRBJ1-4
clone size: .
D gene: .
V gene: TRBV11-2
CDR3 protein: CASSLGGRTLGEKLFF
CDR3 DNA: TGTGCCAGCAGCTTAGGGGGACGCACTCTTGGAGAAAAACTGTTTTTT

J gene: TRBJ2-3
clone size: .
D gene: TRBD2
V gene: TRBV5-5
CDR3 protein: CASSWTGTSGPTDTQYF
CDR3 DNA: TGTGCCAGCAGCTGGACCGGGACTAGCGGGCCCACAGATACGCAGTATTTT

J gene: TRBJ1-1
clone size: .
D gene: .
V gene: TRBV3-1/TRBV3-2
CDR3 protein: CASSPQLTTEAFF
CDR3 DNA: TGTGCCAGCAGTCCACAGCTGACCACTGAAGCTTTCTTT

J gene: TRBJ1-2
clone size: .
D gene: TRBD1
V gene: TRBV6-5
CDR3 protein: CASFSTGGYGYTF
CDR3 DNA: TGTGCCAGCTTTTCGACAGGGGGTTATGGCTACACCTTC

J gene: TRBJ2-1
clone size: .
D gene: .
V gene: TRBV5-1
CDR3 protein: CASSLEGYEQFF
CDR3 DNA: TGCGCCAGCAGCTTGGAGGGCTATGAGCAGTTCTTC

J gene: TRBJ2-7
clone size: .
D gene: TRBD2
V gene: TRBV13
CDR3 protein: CASSLGLGGTYEQYF
CDR3 DNA: TGTGCCAGCAGCTTAGGCCTGGGGGGGACCTACGAGCAGTACTTC

J gene: TRBJ1-1
clone size: .
D gene: .
V gene: TRBV4-3
CDR3 protein: CASSQHHRVWDEAFF
CDR3 DNA: TGCGCCAGCAGCCAGCATCACAGGGTCTGGGATGAAGCTTTCTTT

J gene: TRBJ1-1
clone size: .
D gene: .
V gene: TRBV21-1
CDR3 protein: CASSNGRDRGRVNTEAFF
CDR3 DNA: TGTGCCAGCAGCAATGGGAGGGACAGGGGGCGGGTGAACACTGAAGCTTTCTTT

J gene: TRBJ2-7
clone size: .
D gene: .
V gene: TRBV7-2
CDR3 protein: CASSSYQDSYEQYF
CDR3 DNA: TGTGCCAGCAGCTCTTATCAAGACTCATACGAGCAGTACTTC

J gene: TRBJ1-1
clone size: .
D gene: .
V gene: TRBV19
CDR3 protein: CASSPDTVNTEAFF
CDR3 DNA: TGTGCCAGTAGTCCGGACACCGTGAACACTGAAGCTTTCTTT

J gene: TRBJ2-2
clone size: .
D gene: TRBD2
V gene: TRBV27
CDR3 protein: CASSPPPPTSLAGELFF
CDR3 DNA: TGTGCCAGCAGTCCGCCCCCCCCGACTAGCCTGGCCGGGGAGCTGTTTTTT

J gene: TRBJ2-1
clone size: .
D gene: TRBD1
V gene: TRBV23-1
CDR3 protein: CASSQETGGCDEQFF
CDR3 DNA: TGCGCCAGCAGTCAGGAAACAGGGGGCTGCGATGAGCAGTTCTTC

J gene: TRBJ1-6
clone size: few
D gene: .
V gene: TRBV3-1/TRBV3-2
CDR3 protein: CASSQERAYSSPLHF
CDR3 DNA: TGTGCCAGCAGCCAAGAAAGGGCTTATAGTTCACCCCTCCACTTT

J gene: TRBJ2-1
clone size: .
D gene: .
V gene: TRBV5-1
CDR3 protein: CASSLTRDGTGNEQFF
CDR3 DNA: TGCGCCAGCAGCTTGACCCGGGACGGGACGGGGAATGAGCAGTTCTTC

J gene: TRBJ2-7
clone size: .
D gene: .
V gene: TRBV29-1
CDR3 protein: CSVEDRGSSYEQYF
CDR3 DNA: TGCAGCGTTGAAGATCGGGGTAGCTCCTACGAGCAGTACTTC

J gene: TRBJ1-1
clone size: .
D gene: .
V gene: TRBV6-1
CDR3 protein: CASSETVGEAFF
CDR3 DNA: TGTGCCAGCAGTGAAACGGTCGGCGAAGCTTTCTTT

J gene: TRBJ2-7
clone size: once
D gene: .
V gene: TRBV25-1
CDR3 protein: CASSIQGEGEQYF
CDR3 DNA: TGTGCCAGCAGTATCCAGGGGGAGGGCGAGCAGTACTTC

J gene: TRBJ2-5
clone size: .
D gene: TRBD1
V gene: TRBV15
CDR3 protein: CATSRGQGGIQETQYF
CDR3 DNA: TGTGCCACCAGCAGGGGACAGGGCGGTATTCAAGAGACCCAGTACTTC